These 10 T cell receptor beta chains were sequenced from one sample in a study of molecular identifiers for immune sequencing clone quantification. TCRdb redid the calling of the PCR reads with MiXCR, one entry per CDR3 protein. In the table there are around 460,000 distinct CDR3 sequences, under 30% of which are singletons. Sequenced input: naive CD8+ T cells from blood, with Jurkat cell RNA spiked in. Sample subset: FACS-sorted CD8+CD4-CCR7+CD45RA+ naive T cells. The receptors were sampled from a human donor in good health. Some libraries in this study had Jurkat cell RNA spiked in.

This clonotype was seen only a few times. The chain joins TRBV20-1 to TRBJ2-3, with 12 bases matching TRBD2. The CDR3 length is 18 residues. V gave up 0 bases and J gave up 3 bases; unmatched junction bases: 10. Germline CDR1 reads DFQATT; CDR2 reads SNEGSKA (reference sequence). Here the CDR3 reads CSARDRFASGRVTDTQYF. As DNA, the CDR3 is TGCAGTGCTAGAGATCGATTCGCTAGCGGGAGGGTGACAGATACGCAGTATTTT.

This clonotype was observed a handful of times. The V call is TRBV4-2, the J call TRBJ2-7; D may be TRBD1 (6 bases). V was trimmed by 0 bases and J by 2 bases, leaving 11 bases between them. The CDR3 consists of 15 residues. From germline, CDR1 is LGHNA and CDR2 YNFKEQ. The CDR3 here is CASSQERQGTYEQYF. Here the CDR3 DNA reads TGTGCCAGCAGCCAAGAAAGGCAGGGGACCTACGAGCAGTACTTC.

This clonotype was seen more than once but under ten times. CDR3 sequence (DNA): TGTGCCAGCAGCCAAGGGTCGAGCGGGAGGCCCCCCGGGGAGCTGTTTTTT. Protein: CASSQGSSGRPPGELFF. This chain joins TRBV3-1 and TRBJ2-2, with 9 bases that match TRBD2. The CDR3 runs 17 residues. Germline V gives CDR1 LGHDT, CDR2 YNNKEL (reference sequence). The J segment lost 6 bases and the V segment lost 1 base, leaving 9 bases of the junction unmatched.

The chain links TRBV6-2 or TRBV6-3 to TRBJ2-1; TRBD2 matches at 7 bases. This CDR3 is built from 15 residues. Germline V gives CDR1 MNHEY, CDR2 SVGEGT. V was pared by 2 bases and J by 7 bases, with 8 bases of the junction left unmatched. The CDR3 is CASSYVWTSRNEQFF. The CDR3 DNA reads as TGTGCCAGCAGTTACGTTTGGACTAGTAGAAATGAGCAGTTCTTC.

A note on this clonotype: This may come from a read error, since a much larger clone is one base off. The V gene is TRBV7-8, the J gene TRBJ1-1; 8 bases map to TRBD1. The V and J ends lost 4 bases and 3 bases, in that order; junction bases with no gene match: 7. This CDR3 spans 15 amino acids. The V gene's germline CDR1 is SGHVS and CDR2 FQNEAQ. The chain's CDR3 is CASSSVDREYTEAFF. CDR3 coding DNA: TGTGCCAGCAGCTCGGTGGACAGGGAATACACTGAAGCTTTCTTT.

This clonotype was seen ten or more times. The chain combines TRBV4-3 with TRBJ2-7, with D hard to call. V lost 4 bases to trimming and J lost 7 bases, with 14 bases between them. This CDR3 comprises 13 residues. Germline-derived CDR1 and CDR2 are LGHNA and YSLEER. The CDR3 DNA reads TGCGCCAGCAGCCGCTACACGGTAGAGGAGCAGTACTTC. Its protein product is CASSRYTVEEQYF.

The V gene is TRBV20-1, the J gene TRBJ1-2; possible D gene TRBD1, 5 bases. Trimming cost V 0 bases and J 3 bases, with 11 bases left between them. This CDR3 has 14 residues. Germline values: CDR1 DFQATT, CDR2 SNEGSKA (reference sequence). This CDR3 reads CSARDPVTDYGYTF. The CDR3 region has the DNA TGCAGTGCTAGAGATCCGGTGACAGACTATGGCTACACCTTC.

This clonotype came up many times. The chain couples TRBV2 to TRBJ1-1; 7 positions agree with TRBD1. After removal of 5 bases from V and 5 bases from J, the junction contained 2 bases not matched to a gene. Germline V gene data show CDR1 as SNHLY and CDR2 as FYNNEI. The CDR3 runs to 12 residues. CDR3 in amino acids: CASSFRGTEAFF. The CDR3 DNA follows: TGTGCCAGCAGTTTCAGGGGGACTGAAGCTTTCTTT.

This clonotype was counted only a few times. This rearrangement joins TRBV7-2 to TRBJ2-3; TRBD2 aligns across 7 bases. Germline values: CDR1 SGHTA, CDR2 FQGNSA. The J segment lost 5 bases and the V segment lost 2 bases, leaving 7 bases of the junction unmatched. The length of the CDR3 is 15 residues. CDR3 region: CASSLIAGSGDTQYF. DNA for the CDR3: TGTGCCAGCAGCTTAATAGCGGGCTCCGGAGATACGCAGTATTTT.

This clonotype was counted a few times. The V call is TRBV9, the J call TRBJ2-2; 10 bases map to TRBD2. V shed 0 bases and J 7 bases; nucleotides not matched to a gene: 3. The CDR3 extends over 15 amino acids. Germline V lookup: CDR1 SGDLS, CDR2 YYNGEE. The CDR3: CASSVVAGGGGELFF. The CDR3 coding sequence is TGTGCCAGCAGCGTAGTAGCGGGAGGCGGCGGGGAGCTGTTTTTT.